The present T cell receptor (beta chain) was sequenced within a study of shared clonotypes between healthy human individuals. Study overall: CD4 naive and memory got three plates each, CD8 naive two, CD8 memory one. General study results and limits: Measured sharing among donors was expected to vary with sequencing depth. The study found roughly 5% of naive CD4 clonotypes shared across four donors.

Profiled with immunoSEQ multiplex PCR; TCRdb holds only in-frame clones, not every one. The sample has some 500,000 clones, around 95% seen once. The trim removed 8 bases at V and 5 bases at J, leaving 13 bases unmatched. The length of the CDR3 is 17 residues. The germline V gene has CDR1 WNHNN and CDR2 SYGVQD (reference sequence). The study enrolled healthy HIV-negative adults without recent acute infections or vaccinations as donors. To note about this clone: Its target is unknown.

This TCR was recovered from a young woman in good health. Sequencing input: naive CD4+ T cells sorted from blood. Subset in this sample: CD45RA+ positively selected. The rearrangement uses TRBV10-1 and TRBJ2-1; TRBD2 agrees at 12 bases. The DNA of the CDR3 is TGCGCCAGCTCGTTCCATAAAGGACTAGCGGGAAACAATGAGCAGTTCTTC. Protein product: CASSFHKGLAGNNEQFF.